This TCR beta chain was obtained from a study of blood T cell repertoires in COVID-19. Here immunoSEQ multiplex PCR was the method, and the copy in TCRdb shows in-frame clones only, minus some. This table holds 400,000 to 450,000 clones, roughly 89% found once. Enrolled during active infection, Seattle patients were then followed longitudinally. CDR1 and CDR2 (germline): SGDLS, YYNGEE. This CDR3 is built from 14 residues. Deletions cut 4 bases from V and 5 bases from J, with 13 bases between. The gene calls are TRBV9 and TRBJ1-5; possibly TRBD1 for D (5 bases). The source material was peripheral blood. The source is a man aged 18 to 29 with COVID-19, enrolled during active disease. DNA for the CDR3: TGTGCCAGCAGCTTCAAGTCGGGGGATCAGCCCCAGCATTTT. Its protein product is CASSFKSGDQPQHF.